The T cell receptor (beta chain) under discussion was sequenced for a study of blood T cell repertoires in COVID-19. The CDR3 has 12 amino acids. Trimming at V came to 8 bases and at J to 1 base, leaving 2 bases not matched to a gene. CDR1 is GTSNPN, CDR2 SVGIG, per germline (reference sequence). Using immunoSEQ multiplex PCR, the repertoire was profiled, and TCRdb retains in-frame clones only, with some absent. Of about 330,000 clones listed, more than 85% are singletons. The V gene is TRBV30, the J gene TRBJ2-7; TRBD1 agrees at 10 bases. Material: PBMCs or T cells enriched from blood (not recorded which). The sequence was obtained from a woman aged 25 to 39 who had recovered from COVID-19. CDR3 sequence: CAGDRGSYEQYF. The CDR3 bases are TGTGCCGGGGACAGGGGATCCTACGAGCAGTACTTC.